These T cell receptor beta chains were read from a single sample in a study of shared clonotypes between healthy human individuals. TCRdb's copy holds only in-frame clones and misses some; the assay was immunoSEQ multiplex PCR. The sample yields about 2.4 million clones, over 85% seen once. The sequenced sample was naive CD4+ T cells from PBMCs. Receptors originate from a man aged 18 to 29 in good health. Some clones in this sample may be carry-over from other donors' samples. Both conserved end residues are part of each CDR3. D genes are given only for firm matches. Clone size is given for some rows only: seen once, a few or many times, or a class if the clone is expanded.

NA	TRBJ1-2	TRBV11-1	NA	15	TGTGCCAGCAGCTTAGCGCTGGGCCCCGAATATGGCTACACCTTC	CASSLALGPEYGYTF
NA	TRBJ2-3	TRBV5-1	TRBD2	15	TGCGCCAGCAGCCCAGGACTAGCGGTTACAGATACGCAGTATTTT	CASSPGLAVTDTQYF
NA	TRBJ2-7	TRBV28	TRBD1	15	TGTGCCAGCAGCTCACAGGGGGTGAGCTCCTACGAGCAGTACTTC	CASSSQGVSSYEQYF
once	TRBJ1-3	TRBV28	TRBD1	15	TGTGCCAGCAGTGCCCACAGGGGATCTGGAAACACCATATATTTT	CASSAHRGSGNTIYF
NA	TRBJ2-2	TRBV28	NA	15	TGTGCCAGCTTTCGGCTTCAAGGAGGGGTCGGGGAGCTGTTTTTT	CASFRLQGGVGELFF
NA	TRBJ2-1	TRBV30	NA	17	TGTGCCTGGAGGGACGCCCGGGAGTCGGATAGAAAGAATGAGCAGTTCTTC	CAWRDARESDRKNEQFF
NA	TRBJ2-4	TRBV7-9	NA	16	TGTGCCAGCAGCCCTCGGGCAGGGATCGCCAAAAACATTCAGTACTTC	CASSPRAGIAKNIQYF
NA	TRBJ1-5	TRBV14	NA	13	TGTGCCAGCAGCCAAGATTTGTATCAGCCCCAGCATTTT	CASSQDLYQPQHF
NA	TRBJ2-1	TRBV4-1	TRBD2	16	TGCGCCAGCCGAAAGTTCAGCGGGAGAGAGTACAATGAGCAGTTCTTC	CASRKFSGREYNEQFF
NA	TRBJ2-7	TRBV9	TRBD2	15	TGTGCCAGCAGCCCACGCGCTAGCGGGAGCTACGAGCAGTACTTC	CASSPRASGSYEQYF
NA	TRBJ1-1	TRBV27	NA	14	TGTGCCAGCAGTACCCTAGGGTTTGCCACTGAAGCTTTCTTT	CASSTLGFATEAFF
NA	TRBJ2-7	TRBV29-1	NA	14	TGCAGCGTTGAAGAGGGTAAGGGCTCCTACGAGCAGTACTTC	CSVEEGKGSYEQYF
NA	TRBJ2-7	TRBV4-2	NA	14	TGTGCCAGCAGCCCTATCCAGGGGAAGGGTGAGCAGTACTTC	CASSPIQGKGEQYF
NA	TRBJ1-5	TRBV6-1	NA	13	TGTGCCAGCAGATCCTATATCGGTCAGCCCCAGCATTTT	CASRSYIGQPQHF
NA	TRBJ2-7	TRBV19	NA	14	TGTGCCAGTAGTATAAGCGCAGGGGCCTACGAGCAGTACTTC	CASSISAGAYEQYF
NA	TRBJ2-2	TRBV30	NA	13	TGTGCCTGGAGGGGGCGTAGCACCGGGGAGCTGTTTTTT	CAWRGRSTGELFF
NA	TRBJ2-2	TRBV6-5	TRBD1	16	TGTGCCAGCAGTTACCCGGCAGGGGGCCACACCGGGGAGCTGTTTTTT	CASSYPAGGHTGELFF